This T cell receptor (beta chain) was recorded in a study of shared clonotypes between healthy human individuals. The data were produced by immunoSEQ multiplex PCR, yet TCRdb's version contains in-frame clones alone and is incomplete. Of more than 2 million clones detected, about 95% appear once; the ten largest clones hold roughly 0.13%. This CDR3 is 16 amino acids long. Germline V gene sequence: CDR1 MDHEN, CDR2 SYDVKM. V lost 4 bases to trimming and J lost 2 bases; unmatched junction nucleotides: 4. The origin of this receptor is a man aged 18 to 35 in good health. This chain joins TRBV28 and TRBJ2-3; 12 positions match TRBD2. Sequencing used naive CD4+ T cells sorted from blood. Subset of the sample: CD45RA+ positively selected. The CDR3 reads CASSSLAGGYTDTQYF. The CDR3 DNA is TGTGCCAGCAGTTCACTAGCGGGGGGCTACACAGATACGCAGTATTTT.